The TCR beta chain described here comes from a study of T-cell reconstitution after alpha-beta-depleted transplantation in children. CDR3 length: 14 amino acids. Germline-derived CDR1 and CDR2 are LGHDT and YNNKEL (reference sequence). Deletions cut 5 bases from V and 2 bases from J, with 12 bases between. During its preparation, the TCRbeta library received unique molecular identifiers. TCRdb itself ran the PCR reads through MiXCR, one entry per CDR3 protein. The table lists more than 200,000 distinct CDR3 sequences, roughly 24% of them singletons. This clonotype was detected ten times or more. The sequence was collected from a girl aged 2-10 years with Fanconi anemia, due to receive a stem cell transplant. The sequencing used PBMCs, collected before TCRalphabeta/CD19-depleted stem cell transplant. The gene calls are TRBV3-1 and TRBJ2-5; perhaps TRBD2 as D (5 bases). CDR3 nucleotides: TGTGCCAGCAGCACACGGACTCGGCAAGAGACCCAGTACTTC. It is translated as CASSTRTRQETQYF.